These T cell receptor beta chains were read from a single sample in a study of blood T cell repertoires in COVID-19. Some clones are missing from TCRdb's copy, which holds only in-frame ones; the method was immunoSEQ multiplex PCR. Here the sample spans 60,000 or so clones, around 86% being singletons. Sequenced sample: peripheral blood. These receptors originate from a human donor in a cohort sampled during active COVID-19. CDR3s leave out the opening cysteine and the closing phenylalanine or tryptophan. D genes are given only for firm matches. Part of the rows lack a size; the others show once, few, many or a class for expanded clones.

len: 15; j_gene: TRBJ2-3; v_gene: TRBV3-1/TRBV3-2; abundance: NA; d_gene: TRBD2; CDR3aa: ASSPLGRGIDTDTQY
len: 14; j_gene: TRBJ2-1; v_gene: TRBV5-1; abundance: NA; d_gene: TRBD1; CDR3aa: ASSMGGQGLGNEQF
len: 14; j_gene: TRBJ2-1; v_gene: TRBV24-1; abundance: NA; d_gene: TRBD1; CDR3aa: ATSDRTGKEHNEQF
len: 11; j_gene: TRBJ1-5; v_gene: TRBV6-5; abundance: NA; d_gene: TRBD1; CDR3aa: ASSRQGYQPQH
len: 15; j_gene: TRBJ2-1; v_gene: TRBV7-6; abundance: NA; d_gene: TRBD2; CDR3aa: ASSGLSGAKHYNEQF
len: 13; j_gene: TRBJ1-4; v_gene: TRBV6-5; abundance: NA; d_gene: NA; CDR3aa: ASTLGHTTNEKLF
len: 14; j_gene: TRBJ1-5; v_gene: TRBV5-6; abundance: NA; d_gene: TRBD1; CDR3aa: ASSLALNRGYQPQH
len: 13; j_gene: TRBJ1-2; v_gene: TRBV13; abundance: once; d_gene: TRBD1; CDR3aa: ASSHGTEIHYGYT
len: 16; j_gene: TRBJ2-6; v_gene: TRBV10-3; abundance: few; d_gene: NA; CDR3aa: AISERQGSSSGANVLT
len: 10; j_gene: TRBJ1-1; v_gene: TRBV10-3; abundance: few; d_gene: NA; CDR3aa: AISWRGTEAF
len: 13; j_gene: TRBJ2-3; v_gene: TRBV9; abundance: NA; d_gene: TRBD2; CDR3aa: ASSVAAGGSDTQY
len: 14; j_gene: TRBJ2-1; v_gene: TRBV15; abundance: NA; d_gene: NA; CDR3aa: ATSRGGGRQGNEQF
len: 13; j_gene: TRBJ2-3; v_gene: TRBV5-6; abundance: NA; d_gene: TRBD1; CDR3aa: ASSHGQGKTDTQY
len: 12; j_gene: TRBJ1-4; v_gene: TRBV4-1; abundance: NA; d_gene: NA; CDR3aa: ASSRVAGNEKLF
len: 13; j_gene: TRBJ2-5; v_gene: TRBV7-6; abundance: NA; d_gene: NA; CDR3aa: ASSLYGGREETQY
len: 10; j_gene: TRBJ1-6; v_gene: TRBV10-1; abundance: few; d_gene: NA; CDR3aa: ATSSLDSPLH
len: 15; j_gene: TRBJ1-1; v_gene: TRBV5-6; abundance: NA; d_gene: TRBD1; CDR3aa: ASSLPPQGSRGTEAF
len: 12; j_gene: TRBJ2-2; v_gene: TRBV24-1; abundance: NA; d_gene: TRBD2; CDR3aa: ATSKAGGPGELF
len: 13; j_gene: TRBJ2-5; v_gene: TRBV2; abundance: NA; d_gene: NA; CDR3aa: ASSAEGERTETQY
len: 14; j_gene: TRBJ2-3; v_gene: TRBV7-2; abundance: NA; d_gene: TRBD1; CDR3aa: ASSKQGALATDTQY
len: 10; j_gene: TRBJ2-2; v_gene: TRBV6-5; abundance: NA; d_gene: NA; CDR3aa: ASTRNTGELF
len: 12; j_gene: TRBJ2-5; v_gene: TRBV5-1; abundance: NA; d_gene: TRBD2; CDR3aa: ASRGGGREETQY
len: 11; j_gene: TRBJ2-7; v_gene: TRBV7-9; abundance: NA; d_gene: NA; CDR3aa: ASSPQTRGEQY
len: 15; j_gene: TRBJ2-3; v_gene: TRBV25-1; abundance: NA; d_gene: NA; CDR3aa: ASSPNRLAGSTDTQY
len: 12; j_gene: TRBJ2-5; v_gene: TRBV30; abundance: NA; d_gene: TRBD1; CDR3aa: AWSPTGFGETQY
len: 13; j_gene: TRBJ1-3; v_gene: TRBV7-6; abundance: NA; d_gene: NA; CDR3aa: ASSSQKSSGNTIY
len: 11; j_gene: TRBJ2-1; v_gene: TRBV7-9; abundance: few; d_gene: NA; CDR3aa: ASKFLRGNEQF
len: 11; j_gene: TRBJ2-2; v_gene: TRBV7-6; abundance: NA; d_gene: NA; CDR3aa: ASSQKNTGELF
len: 15; j_gene: TRBJ1-2; v_gene: TRBV3-1/TRBV3-2; abundance: NA; d_gene: TRBD1; CDR3aa: ASSQGSGTAAGVGYT
len: 13; j_gene: TRBJ2-3; v_gene: TRBV6-5; abundance: NA; d_gene: TRBD1; CDR3aa: ASRSGTGRPDTQY
len: 12; j_gene: TRBJ1-6; v_gene: TRBV14; abundance: NA; d_gene: TRBD1; CDR3aa: ASSPQGENSPLH
len: 14; j_gene: TRBJ2-5; v_gene: TRBV28; abundance: NA; d_gene: NA; CDR3aa: ASRFKLGAVQETQY